This TCR beta chain is from a study of spatial heterogeneity in lung cancer (dated 2019 in TCRdb). Context from the whole study: Beta-chain transcripts were consistently detected in greater numbers than alpha-chain transcripts, which likely reflects a higher abundance of beta-chain transcripts. TCR alpha and beta repertoires were quantitatively compared across multiple tumor regions, matched nontumor lung and blood in non-small cell lung cancer. At surgery, 220 tumor regions, 63 to 70 matched nontumor lung samples and 56 PBMC samples were TCR-sequenced for both alpha and beta chains. In the raw uncorrected reads, each unique combination of TCR and UMI appeared more than ten times on average. Nonsynonymous mutation counts, determined by whole-exome sequencing of tumor tissue, were related to features of the TCR repertoire. A strong correlation was found between TCR transcript counts in tumor regions and a T cell transcriptional module score from matched bulk RNA-seq.

Summary of the overall study and its limitations: Estimated TCR-seq coverage of tumor T cells was only around 7.1% for alpha chains and 13% for beta chains. The count of ubiquitous expanded TCRs correlated with the count of ubiquitous nonsynonymous mutations, and the count of regional expanded TCRs correlated with the count of regional nonsynonymous mutations. The number of expanded intratumoral alpha and beta TCRs correlated with the tumor nonsynonymous mutation count. Additional single-cell paired TCR alpha and beta sequencing was considered necessary to confirm, at a functional level, the hypothesis that regional TCRs recognize regional mutations.

The label giving this sample's time point can be read as: sample taken at primary tumor resection. Samples were obtained from 70 to 85 patients with early-stage, untreated non-small cell lung cancer from the lung TRACERx cohort. TCR sequencing used whole RNA extracted from tumor and nontumor lung tissue, or from cryopreserved PBMC samples, without cell sorting. Patients were selected for TCR sequencing only if sufficient RNA was available from at least two tumor regions. Tumor and adjacent nontumor lung specimens were reviewed by a lung pathologist before selection. The CDR3 covers 12 residues, taking in both the cysteine and the phenylalanine. Here the CDR3 DNA is all that survives: 36 bases in frame from base 1. The germline V gene provides CDR1 MDHEN and CDR2 SYDVKM. V gives up 3 bases and J gives up 9 bases, and the segment between their germline ends measures 9 bases. This clonotype was observed many times. Its antigen specificity is not known. There are no base qualities to consult, and no much larger clone falls within one base.

The method was 5' RACE. Sequencer: NextSeq 500. To allow correction of PCR and sequencing errors, the TCR library protocol tagged every TCR cDNA molecule with a unique molecular identifier. Under the source paper's analysis protocol: Decombinator tools were used for TCR identification, UMI-based error correction and CDR3 extraction. TCRs above a frequency of 2 per 1,000, corresponding to the top 1% of the tumor frequency distribution, were defined as expanded. Expanded tumor TCRs were classed as regional if statistically deemed absent (corrected P<0.05) from at least one tumor region, otherwise ubiquitous. Renyi diversity was computed with the R vegan package after each repertoire had been subsampled 100 times to 5,000 TCRs. CDR3 similarity networks were constructed using string-kernel similarity of amino acid triplets, with links drawn between CDR3s whose pairwise similarity was above 0.82. TCRdb trimmed the raw reads at Q25, called clones with MiXCR and kept productive beta chains. Each CDR3 protein appears once, grouped with its most common genes and DNA. TCRdb, rather than the study authors, made the V and J calls. The sample yields about 100,000 distinct CDR3 sequences; around 4.3% were counted once. The ten most abundant clones make up approximately 21% of the sample.

Specimen: lung tumor tissue, collected at surgery. Here the chain combines TRBV28 and TRBJ2-1; possibly the D gene is TRBD1, per 5 matching bases. This clonotype was obtained from a male donor with early-stage non-small cell lung cancer. The sequenced DNA is TGTGCCAGCAGTTTTAGGGGAATTGAGCAGTTCTTC. Translated, it reads CASSFRGIEQFF.